These 28 T cell receptor beta chains share one sample of origin, sequenced in a study of cytomegalovirus exposure and HLA in healthy donors. In the PCR, 60 Vbeta and 13 Jbeta primers were used. The table came from immunoSEQ multiplex PCR; TCRdb's copy has only in-frame clones and leaves some out. Among some 140,000 clones listed, under 85% were seen once. The sequencing sample was made of PBMCs. The receptors were sampled from a man younger than 35 in good health and CMV-seronegative.

This clone was observed a few times. DNA of the CDR3: TGCGCCAGCGGGAGGGGGAGCACAGATACGCAGTATTTT. Its translation is CASGRGSTDTQYF. The chain uses TRBV5-1 and TRBJ2-3; tentatively, D is TRBD2 (7 bases). The CDR3 loop spans 13 amino acids. Per the germline V gene, CDR1 is SGHRS and CDR2 is YFSETQ. V lost 7 bases to trimming and J lost 0 bases, with 9 bases between them.

The rearrangement joins TRBV6-4 to TRBJ1-2, with TRBD1 identical over 10 bases. This CDR3 region has 14 residues. After removal of 6 bases from V and 10 bases from J, the junction contained 11 bases not matched to a gene. CDR1 is MRHNA and CDR2 is SNTAGT in the germline V gene. The DNA of the CDR3 is TGTGCCAGCAGAAGAGGACAGGGGGGGTGGAACTACACCTTC. Translated, it gives CASRRGQGGWNYTF.

The V gene is TRBV6-5, the J gene TRBJ2-7, with D perhaps TRBD1 (6 bases). Germline assignment: CDR1 MNHEY and CDR2 SVGAGI. The CDR3 sequence is 13 residues long. Trimming stripped 7 bases from V and 2 bases from J, with 12 bases between. CDR3 residues: CASTSGQTYEQYF. CDR3 DNA: TGTGCCAGCACCTCCGGACAGACCTACGAGCAGTACTTC.

This clone was counted only a few times. V gene TRBV5-6 combines with J gene TRBJ1-1; D gene ambiguous. Per germline, CDR1 SGHDT and CDR2 YYEEEE. This CDR3 has 13 residues. V was cut by 7 bases and J by 7 bases, with 17 bases left in between. The CDR3 nucleotides read TGTGCCAGCCGTCGCGGAAGCATTAGTGAAGCTTTCTTT. Residues: CASRRGSISEAFF.

The V call is TRBV11-2, the J call TRBJ2-3; D is unclear. Germline V gene lookup returns CDR1 SGHAT and CDR2 FQNNGV. The CDR3 spans 14 residues. Trimming cost V 5 bases and J 2 bases, with 11 bases left between them. The CDR3 DNA follows: TGTGCCAGCAGCCCTCGCCTCTACACAGATACGCAGTATTTT. This codes for CASSPRLYTDTQYF.

V and J are TRBV6-5 and TRBJ2-3; D might be TRBD2 (6 bases). Germline-derived CDR1 and CDR2 are MNHEY and SVGAGI. The germline V and J ends were trimmed by 5 bases and 5 bases, with 14 bases remaining between them. This CDR3 comprises 14 residues. This CDR3 is CASSDRDSEDTQYF. The CDR3 DNA follows: TGTGCCAGCAGTGACCGGGACTCAGAAGATACGCAGTATTTT.

J is TRBJ1-1 and V is TRBV7-2; D is ambiguous. This CDR3 spans 12 amino acids. Germline CDR1 and CDR2: SGHTA and FQGNSA. V shed 6 bases and J shed 1 base, with 6 bases lying between them. The DNA for the CDR3 is TGTGCCAGCAGGATCAGGAACACTGAAGCTTTCTTT. It yields the protein CASRIRNTEAFF. Full variable domain (rest looked up from reference TRBV7-2 and TRBJ1-1): GAGVSQSPSNKVTEKGKDVELRCDPISGHTALYWYRQSLGQGLEFLIYFQGNSAPDKSGLPSDRFSAERTGGSVSTLTIQRTQQEDSAVYLCASRIRNTEAFFGQGTRLTVV.

The chain couples TRBV15 to TRBJ2-1; 12 nucleotides match TRBD2. The germline V gene encodes CDR1 LNHNV and CDR2 YYDKDF (reference sequence). This CDR3 region has 15 residues. V shed 7 bases, J shed 0 bases, and the junction held 1 base outside the gene matches. In DNA form, the CDR3 reads TGTGCCACCAAGACTAGCGGGGGCTCCTACAATGAGCAGTTCTTC. Its translation: CATKTSGGSYNEQFF.

The gene calls are TRBV19 and TRBJ1-5; 8 bases agree with TRBD1. Looked up from germline, CDR1 is LNHDA and CDR2 is SQIVND (reference sequence). The CDR3 loop spans 14 amino acids. Trimming at V came to 10 bases and at J to 2 bases, leaving 7 bases not matched to a gene. In DNA form, the CDR3 reads TGTGCCATTGCGACAGGGGAGGGCAATCAGCCCCAGCATTTT. It is translated as CAIATGEGNQPQHF.

The table lists this clone with a count of one. The chain links TRBV5-1 to TRBJ1-2, with D possibly TRBD1 on 6 matching bases. The CDR3 is 14 residues long. Germline V CDR1 and CDR2: SGHRS, YFSETQ. V was cut by 0 bases and J by 3 bases, with 9 bases left in between. The CDR3 DNA follows: TGCGCCAGCAGCTTGGCCAGGACAGACTATGGCTACACCTTC. This gives the protein CASSLARTDYGYTF.

The J gene is TRBJ1-2, the V gene TRBV5-1; D remains unclear. This CDR3 has 21 residues. Germline loops: CDR1 SGHRS, CDR2 YFSETQ. Trimming pared 3 bases from V and 0 bases from J, leaving 30 bases between. CDR3 nucleotides: TGCGCCAGCAGCTCCCCTGTTTATAGCGGAAACACGGCAGACTCTAACTATGGCTACACCTTC. Its translation: CASSSPVYSGNTADSNYGYTF. The full variable domain, its missing parts supplied by reference TRBV5-1 and TRBJ1-2, is KAGVTQTPRYLIKTRGQQVTLSCSPISGHRSVSWYQQTPGQGLQFLFEYFSETQRNKGNFPGRFSGRQFSNSRSEMNVSTLELGDSALYLCASSSPVYSGNTADSNYGYTFGSGTRLTVV.

The CDR3 coding sequence is TGTGCCAGCAGCTTAGGGCCTAGGCGGGGCTACACCTTC. It specifies CASSLGPRRGYTF. V usage is TRBV7-2 and J usage is TRBJ1-2; D is undetermined. The CDR3 spans 13 residues. Germline loops: CDR1 SGHTA, CDR2 FQGNSA. The V end lost 1 base, the J end lost 8 bases, and 11 bases lay between the germline ends.

The chain joins TRBV19 to TRBJ2-1; TRBD2 agrees at 10 bases. The germline gives CDR1 LNHDA, CDR2 SQIVND (reference sequence). Trimming removed 5 bases from V and 6 bases from J; junction bases left unmatched: 10. The CDR3 consists of 16 residues. The CDR3, as DNA: TGTGCCAGTAGTTCCATAGCGGGGGGCTACTTCAATGAGCAGTTCTTC. Translating it yields CASSSIAGGYFNEQFF.

The V and J genes are TRBV4-1 and TRBJ1-5, with 7 bases fitting TRBD1. V was clipped by 4 bases and J by 3 bases; unmatched bases: 9. The CDR3 is 16 residues long. Germline CDR1 and CDR2: MGHRA and YSYEKL. The CDR3 protein is CASSPTQGRANQPQHF. DNA of the CDR3: TGCGCCAGCAGCCCCACACAGGGGCGAGCCAATCAGCCCCAGCATTTT.

The chain couples TRBV6-5 to TRBJ1-1, with D maybe TRBD1 (6 bases). The germline gives CDR1 MNHEY, CDR2 SVGAGI. This CDR3 has 14 residues. The V gene lost 5 bases and the J gene lost 4 bases, with 14 bases spanning the gap. The CDR3 region has the DNA TGTGCCAGCAGTGTCCGGGCACAGGGCACTGAAGCTTTCTTT. Encoded protein: CASSVRAQGTEAFF.

This chain joins TRBV9 and TRBJ1-3; D possibly corresponds to TRBD1 (6 bases). The V end was cut by 3 bases, the J end by 5 bases, with 9 bases between. The CDR3 length is 13 residues. Germline V lookup: CDR1 SGDLS, CDR2 YYNGEE. CDR3 DNA: TGTGCCAGCAGCGGACAGGATAGAAACACCATATATTTT. Residues: CASSGQDRNTIYF.

V usage is TRBV5-6 and J usage is TRBJ1-4; TRBD1 might be the D (5 bases). In germline, CDR1 is SGHDT, CDR2 YYEEEE. There are 13 residues in the CDR3. Trimming cost V 4 bases and J 10 bases, with 14 bases left between them. CDR3 residues: CASSPPGGAKLFF. Written as DNA, the CDR3 is TGTGCCAGCAGCCCCCCCGGAGGGGCAAAACTGTTTTTT.

The chain uses TRBV6-4 and TRBJ2-1, with TRBD1 identical over 8 bases. The CDR3 spans 15 residues. Losses at the gene ends were 4 bases for V and 8 bases for J; bases not matched to a gene: 10. From germline, CDR1 is MRHNA and CDR2 SNTAGT. The CDR3 is CASSVRGRFNDEQFF. CDR3 nucleotides: TGTGCCAGCAGTGTCAGGGGGCGCTTCAACGATGAGCAGTTCTTC.

This chain uses TRBV7-2 with TRBJ2-7; TRBD1 matches 7 bases. CDR1 is SGHTA and CDR2 is FQGNSA in the germline V gene. V dropped 3 bases and J dropped 6; count of bases not matched to a gene: 8. The CDR3 extends over 14 amino acids. As DNA, the CDR3 is TGTGCCAGCAGCTTTTACAGACAGGGTGGCGAGCAGTACTTC. Amino acids: CASSFYRQGGEQYF.

The V gene is TRBV19, the J gene TRBJ2-7; TRBD2 matches 8 bases. V shed 4 bases and J 4 bases; nucleotides not matched to a gene: 6. The CDR3 is made up of 14 amino acids. CDR1 LNHDA and CDR2 SQIVND come from the germline V gene (reference sequence). CDR3 sequence (DNA): TGTGCCAGTAGTAGCACGGGGGGGCATTACGAGCAGTACTTC. Translated, it gives CASSSTGGHYEQYF.

The CDR3 loop reads CASSPHRGANYGYTF. The CDR3 bases are TGTGCCAGCAGTCCCCACAGGGGGGCCAACTATGGCTACACCTTC. The gene calls are TRBV6-5 and TRBJ1-2, with TRBD1 matching 8 bases. CDR1 and CDR2 from the germline V gene are MNHEY and SVGAGI. After removal of 5 bases from V and 2 bases from J, the junction contained 7 bases not matched to a gene. The CDR3 loop spans 15 amino acids.

Worth noting for this clone: The sample contains more than one DNA sequence encoding this CDR3. The CDR3 DNA reads TGTGCCAGCAGTTACTCGTGGGACAGTGAAGCTTTCTTT. Translated: CASSYSWDSEAFF. The V gene is TRBV6-5, the J gene TRBJ1-1; 7 nucleotides agree with TRBD1. In germline, CDR1 is MNHEY, CDR2 SVGAGI. The J segment lost 7 bases and the V segment lost 0 bases, leaving 2 bases of the junction unmatched. CDR3 length equals 13 residues.

This chain uses TRBV19 with TRBJ2-7; TRBD1 is a possible D gene (7 bases). Trimming cost V 8 bases and J 2 bases, with 16 bases left between them. CDR1 is LNHDA and CDR2 is SQIVND in the germline V gene (reference sequence). This CDR3 contains 14 residues. CDR3 DNA sequence: TGTGCCAGTCGAGAGGGCAGGGGGGCCTACGAGCAGTACTTC. Translating it yields CASREGRGAYEQYF.

In its sample, this clone was seen a few times. The rearrangement uses TRBV29-1 and TRBJ1-1; 11 bases are shared with TRBD1. After removal of 5 bases from V and 6 bases from J, the junction contained 8 bases not matched to a gene. Germline lookup yields CDR1 SQVTM and CDR2 ANQGSEA. The CDR3 has 14 residues. CDR3: CSVRTGGTVAEAFF. The CDR3 DNA sequence: TGCAGCGTTCGGACAGGGGGCACCGTAGCTGAAGCTTTCTTT.

There are a few counts of this clone. This sequence joins TRBV18 and TRBJ1-4, with D perhaps TRBD1 (6 bases). Per the germline V gene, CDR1 is KGHSH and CDR2 is LQKENI. Trimming left V 6 bases short and J 3 bases short, with 11 bases between. CDR3 length: 14 residues. CDR3 sequence reads: CASSNRAANEKLFF. The CDR3, as DNA: TGTGCCAGCTCTAACAGGGCGGCTAATGAAAAACTGTTTTTT.

The CDR3 DNA follows: TGTGCCAGCAGTCCGGGACAGGGGGGAGAAGAGCAGTACTTC. Its translation is CASSPGQGGEEQYF. This chain joins TRBV4-2 and TRBJ2-7, with TRBD1 matching 11 bases. V lost 6 bases, J lost 7 bases, and 8 bases stayed unmatched. This CDR3 has 14 residues. CDR1 LGHNA and CDR2 YNFKEQ come from the germline V gene.

The rearrangement joins TRBV6-5 to TRBJ1-1, with D perhaps TRBD1 (5 bases). The V and J ends lost 4 bases and 4 bases respectively, with 10 bases between them. The germline V gene has CDR1 MNHEY and CDR2 SVGAGI. This CDR3 contains 13 residues. The CDR3 region has the DNA TGTGCCAGCAGTTGGGGGGGAGGCACTGAAGCTTTCTTT. Its protein is CASSWGGGTEAFF.

V is TRBV7-2 and J is TRBJ2-5; TRBD1 aligns across 9 bases. Germline V gene lookup returns CDR1 SGHTA and CDR2 FQGNSA. The ends lost 4 bases at V and 11 bases at J; junction bases unmatched: 14. This CDR3 contains 15 residues. The CDR3 sequence is CASSSAGQGDFEQYF. The CDR3 nucleotides read TGTGCCAGCAGCTCAGCGGGACAGGGTGATTTTGAGCAGTACTTC. The complete variable domain, with remaining parts taken from reference TRBV7-2 and TRBJ2-5, reads GAGVSQSPSNKVTEKGKDVELRCDPISGHTALYWYRQSLGQGLEFLIYFQGNSAPDKSGLPSDRFSAERTGGSVSTLTIQRTQQEDSAVYLCASSSAGQGDFEQYFGPGTRLLVL.